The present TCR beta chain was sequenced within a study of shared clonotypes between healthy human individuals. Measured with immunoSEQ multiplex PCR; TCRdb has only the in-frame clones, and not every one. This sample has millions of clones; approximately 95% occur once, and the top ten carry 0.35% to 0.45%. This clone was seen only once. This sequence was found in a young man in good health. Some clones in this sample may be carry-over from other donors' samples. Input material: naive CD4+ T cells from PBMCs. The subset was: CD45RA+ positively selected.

The CDR3 is CATSPGRSSGNTIYF. In nucleotides, the CDR3 is TGTGCCACAAGCCCCGGACGGAGCTCTGGAAACACCATATATTTT. The chain joins TRBV19 to TRBJ1-3; no firm D call. CDR3 length: 15 residues. In germline, CDR1 is LNHDA, CDR2 SQIVND (reference sequence). Trimming removed 10 bases at V and 0 bases at J, with 16 bases between.